A selection of T cell receptor beta chains follows, all from one sample in a study of beta chain features in type 1 diabetes. The method was immunoSEQ multiplex PCR; TCRdb's version includes in-frame clones alone and lacks a portion of them. The sample records approximately 400,000 clones, more than 13% being singletons. The sequenced sample consisted of naive CD4+ T cells from blood. The origin of the receptors is a woman aged 18-29 years in good health. Each CDR3 is given with its conserved first and last residue. The D gene is left open where the match is weak. Clone size, where shown, is once, few, many, or a class for clones that have expanded.

clone size	J gene	D gene	V gene	CDR3 length	CDR3 DNA	CDR3 protein
-	TRBJ2-3	TRBD2	TRBV9	19	TGTGCCAGCAGTCCTAGTGGGACTAGCGGCAGACTCCGCACAGATACGCAGTATTTT	CASSPSGTSGRLRTDTQYF
-	TRBJ2-4	TRBD1	TRBV6-5	15	TGTGCCAGCAGACCTGACAGGGGGCTAGAAAACATTCAGTACTTC	CASRPDRGLENIQYF
-	TRBJ2-5	TRBD2	TRBV6-6	13	TGTGCCAGCAGTACTAGCGAAAGGGAGACCCAGTACTTC	CASSTSERETQYF
-	TRBJ1-1	-	TRBV29-1	13	TGCAGCGTTGGAGACACATTGAACACTGAAGCTTTCTTT	CSVGDTLNTEAFF
-	TRBJ2-7	TRBD2	TRBV5-1	18	TGCGCCAGCGGCCCGCTCGGGACTAGCGGTGGCCATGCCTACGAGCAGTACTTC	CASGPLGTSGGHAYEQYF
-	TRBJ2-7	-	TRBV25-1	14	TGTGCCAGCAGTGTTGCCGGAGGAGGCTACGAGCAGTACTTC	CASSVAGGGYEQYF
-	TRBJ2-5	-	TRBV5-1	12	TGCGCCAGCAGCTTCGTCCAAGAGACCCAGTACTTC	CASSFVQETQYF
-	TRBJ2-1	TRBD2	TRBV18	18	TGTGCCAGCTCACCCAGCCTAGCGGGAGGGCCTTACAACAATGAGCAGTTCTTC	CASSPSLAGGPYNNEQFF
few	TRBJ1-2	TRBD1	TRBV7-9	16	TGTGCCAGCAGCCTCACTGACAGGGACTTTTACCATGGCTACACCTTC	CASSLTDRDFYHGYTF
-	TRBJ2-1	-	TRBV7-3	16	TGTGCCAGCAGCTTAGACGCTAGCTCAATTCCCCATGAGCAGTTCTTC	CASSLDASSIPHEQFF
few	TRBJ1-5	-	TRBV27	15	TGTGCCAGCAGTTCATGGACTGAAAGCAATCAGCCCCAGCATTTT	CASSSWTESNQPQHF
-	TRBJ2-7	-	TRBV29-1	12	TGCAGCGTTGTGAACAGGGAGGGCGAGCAGTACTTC	CSVVNREGEQYF
-	TRBJ1-2	TRBD1	TRBV30	15	TGTGCCTGGAGTGAGAAGACAGGGCGAAACTATGGCTACACCTTC	CAWSEKTGRNYGYTF
few	TRBJ1-1	-	TRBV11-2	14	TGTGCCAGCAGCCCCCCGGGGGTGGGCGCTGAAGCTTTCTTT	CASSPPGVGAEAFF
few	TRBJ2-1	TRBD2	TRBV28	16	TGTGCCAGCAGTTCCTCGGGACTAGCGGGAGACGATGAGCAGTTCTTC	CASSSSGLAGDDEQFF
-	TRBJ2-7	TRBD1	TRBV5-1	16	TGCGCCAGCAGCTTGTTCACAGGGGGCGGAATCTACGAGCAGTACTTC	CASSLFTGGGIYEQYF
-	TRBJ2-5	TRBD1	TRBV5-6	15	TGTGCCAGCAGCGCCATTACAGGGGGCGGGGAGACCCAGTACTTC	CASSAITGGGETQYF
few	TRBJ2-1	TRBD2	TRBV2	15	TGTGCCAGCAGTGAGACCGGGACTACCTTAGGGGAGCAGTTCTTC	CASSETGTTLGEQFF
-	TRBJ2-3	TRBD2	TRBV10-3	17	TGTGCCATCAGTGAGTCGAGACTAGCAGATTACACAGATACGCAGTATTTT	CAISESRLADYTDTQYF